Listed below are T cell receptor beta chains from one sample, sequenced in a study of shared clonotypes between healthy human individuals. Repertoires were generated with immunoSEQ multiplex PCR, while TCRdb's copy carries only in-frame clones and drops some. The sample includes roughly 590,000 clones, around 95% of them seen just once. Sequenced input: naive CD8+ T cells sorted from blood. These receptors were obtained from a woman aged 25 to 39 in good health. The CDR3 runs from the conserved cysteine through the conserved F or W. The D gene is left open where the match is weak. Size tells how often a clone was seen (once, few, many) or the class of an expanded clone, and some rows leave it out.

v_gene,j_gene,d_gene,abundance,CDR3aa,CDR3nt
TRBV28,TRBJ1-5,NA,NA,CASSPGSGQPQHF,TGTGCCAGCAGTCCAGGGTCGGGGCAGCCCCAGCATTTT
TRBV11-2,TRBJ2-7,NA,NA,CASSGFAGEQYF,TGTGCCAGCAGCGGCTTCGCGGGAGAGCAGTACTTC
TRBV4-2,TRBJ2-5,NA,NA,CASSQEGRPLSSAQYF,TGTGCCAGCAGCCAAGAGGGGCGGCCCCTATCCTCGGCCCAGTACTTC
TRBV15,TRBJ2-7,TRBD1,NA,CATSVGQGRYEQYF,TGTGCCACCAGCGTTGGACAGGGGAGGTACGAGCAGTACTTC
TRBV5-6,TRBJ2-7,NA,NA,CASSLGEHLYEQYF,TGTGCCAGCAGCTTGGGGGAGCACCTCTACGAGCAGTACTTC
TRBV18,TRBJ1-3,NA,NA,CASSPPTDIGNTIYF,TGTGCCAGCTCACCACCTACAGACATCGGAAACACCATATATTTT
TRBV15,TRBJ2-1,NA,NA,CATRPGAPNEQFF,TGTGCCACCAGACCGGGAGCTCCGAATGAGCAGTTCTTC
TRBV27,TRBJ2-1,NA,NA,CASSLLGGIYEQFF,TGTGCCAGCAGTTTATTAGGGGGAATCTATGAGCAGTTCTTC
TRBV6-5,TRBJ2-5,NA,NA,CASSYTGRSETQYF,TGTGCCAGCAGTTACACGGGGAGGTCAGAGACCCAGTACTTC
TRBV9,TRBJ1-4,TRBD1,once,CASSVGDRVVEKLFF,TGTGCCAGCAGCGTAGGGGACAGGGTCGTCGAAAAACTGTTTTTT
TRBV7-9,TRBJ2-1,NA,NA,CASSSLGSNNEQFF,TGTGCCAGCAGCTCTCTCGGGAGTAACAATGAGCAGTTCTTC
TRBV2,TRBJ2-1,NA,NA,CASSEATTEYNEQFF,TGTGCCAGCAGTGAAGCGACGACAGAGTACAATGAGCAGTTCTTC
TRBV4-2,TRBJ2-3,TRBD2,once,CASSQVASGREDTQYF,TGTGCCAGCAGCCAGGTAGCTAGCGGAAGAGAAGATACGCAGTATTTT
TRBV28,TRBJ2-5,TRBD2,NA,CASTISGGSIEQYF,TGTGCCAGCACTATCTCTGGCGGGAGTATTGAGCAGTACTTC
TRBV7-9,TRBJ2-1,TRBD2,NA,CASSSRLASNNEQFF,TGTGCCAGCAGCTCGCGACTAGCATCAAACAATGAGCAGTTCTTC
TRBV19,TRBJ2-1,NA,NA,CASSIDLALTYNEQFF,TGTGCCAGTAGTATAGACCTCGCTTTGACCTACAATGAGCAGTTCTTC
TRBV5-1,TRBJ1-1,NA,NA,CASSLGGLEAFF,TGCGCCAGCAGCTTGGGGGGACTGGAAGCTTTCTTT
TRBV9,TRBJ2-3,NA,once,CASSLSGTADGTDTQYF,TGTGCCAGCAGCCTCTCCGGGACCGCCGACGGCACAGATACGCAGTATTTT
TRBV10-3,TRBJ2-2,NA,NA,CAISESTYEANTGELFF,TGTGCCATCAGTGAGTCGACGTACGAGGCGAACACCGGGGAGCTGTTTTTT
TRBV30,TRBJ2-7,NA,NA,CAWSNEGGAYEQYF,TGTGCCTGGAGTAATGAGGGTGGGGCCTACGAGCAGTACTTC
TRBV27,TRBJ2-5,TRBD1,NA,CASSFVTGAWETQYF,TGTGCCAGCAGTTTCGTGACAGGGGCGTGGGAGACCCAGTACTTC
TRBV5-1,TRBJ2-3,NA,NA,CASSLAVAVTDTQYF,TGCGCCAGCAGCTTGGCCGTAGCGGTAACAGATACGCAGTATTTT
TRBV29-1,TRBJ2-7,TRBD2,NA,CSVVESGRPSYEQYF,TGCAGCGTTGTGGAAAGCGGGAGACCGTCCTACGAGCAGTACTTC
TRBV13,TRBJ2-7,TRBD1,NA,CASTQGGTDYEQYF,TGTGCCAGCACTCAAGGTGGGACAGACTACGAGCAGTACTTC
TRBV28,TRBJ1-1,NA,NA,CASSLDRTKPNTEAFF,TGTGCCAGCAGTTTGGACAGAACTAAACCCAACACTGAAGCTTTCTTT
TRBV9,TRBJ2-7,TRBD2,NA,CASSKSSLAGGEQYF,TGTGCCAGCAGCAAGAGTTCACTAGCGGGAGGCGAGCAGTACTTC
TRBV27,TRBJ2-1,NA,NA,CASRTIGAGNEQFF,TGTGCCAGCAGGACCATAGGTGCTGGGAATGAGCAGTTCTTC
TRBV5-6,TRBJ2-3,TRBD2,NA,CASSFGLAGGNTQYF,TGTGCCAGCAGCTTCGGGTTAGCGGGAGGAAATACGCAGTATTTT
TRBV5-1,TRBJ2-1,NA,once,CASSLSGDYNEQFF,TGCGCCAGCAGCTTGTCCGGAGATTACAATGAGCAGTTCTTC
TRBV6-1,TRBJ1-2,NA,NA,CASSETLSDFYGYTF,TGTGCCAGCAGTGAGACCCTGTCAGACTTCTATGGCTACACCTTC
TRBV28,TRBJ2-1,TRBD2,NA,CGIGGLAVTGDEQFF,TGTGGAATAGGGGGACTAGCGGTGACAGGGGATGAGCAGTTCTTC
TRBV13,TRBJ2-7,TRBD2,NA,CASSVTGLAGGKSSYEQYF,TGTGCCAGCAGCGTCACGGGACTAGCGGGAGGGAAGAGCTCCTACGAGCAGTACTTC
TRBV27,TRBJ1-5,NA,NA,CASSPGGGRQPQHF,TGTGCCAGCAGTCCCGGAGGGGGGCGGCAGCCCCAGCATTTT
TRBV6-5,TRBJ2-7,NA,NA,CASSYSQESSYEQYF,TGTGCCAGCAGTTACTCGCAGGAGAGCTCCTACGAGCAGTACTTC
TRBV5-6,TRBJ2-7,TRBD1,NA,CASRTGTESSYEQYF,TGTGCCAGCAGGACCGGGACAGAGAGCTCCTACGAGCAGTACTTC
TRBV19,TRBJ2-1,TRBD1,NA,CASRDRSYNEQFF,TGTGCCAGCAGGGACAGGTCCTACAATGAGCAGTTCTTC
TRBV27,TRBJ1-5,NA,NA,CASSLRRNSNQPQHF,TGTGCCAGCAGTTTACGAAGGAATAGCAATCAGCCCCAGCATTTT
TRBV28,TRBJ1-5,TRBD1,NA,CASSLYRGGQPQHF,TGTGCCAGCAGTCTTTACAGGGGTGGACAGCCCCAGCATTTT
TRBV6-5,TRBJ1-1,NA,NA,CASSSATEAFF,TGTGCCAGCAGTTCCGCCACTGAAGCTTTCTTT
TRBV19,TRBJ1-4,NA,once,CASSIRGREYEKLFF,TGTGCCAGTAGTATTCGAGGCAGGGAGTATGAAAAACTGTTTTTT
TRBV14,TRBJ1-2,NA,NA,CASSQGSSNYGYTF,TGTGCCAGCAGCCAAGGATCCTCTAACTATGGCTACACCTTC